A selection of T cell receptor beta chains follows, all from one sample in a study of cytomegalovirus exposure and HLA in healthy donors. Clones were read by immunoSEQ multiplex PCR, and TCRdb kept only the in-frame ones, dropping some. The sample contains 95,000 to 100,000 clones, under 80% of which appear only once. Sequenced input: PBMCs. The receptors derive from a man in his forties in good health and CMV-seronegative. CDR3s include the opening cysteine and the closing phenylalanine or tryptophan. The D gene is left open where the match is weak. Clone sizes are given selectively: once, few, many, or a class where the clone is expanded.

V: TRBV6-5
J: TRBJ1-2
size: -
D: TRBD1
DNA: TGTGCCAGCAGTTCGCCCCGACAGGGCGGCTACACCTTC
CDR3: CASSSPRQGGYTF

V: TRBV4-1
J: TRBJ2-3
size: -
D: -
DNA: TGCGCCAGCAGCCAAGATGGGCCAGATACGCAGTATTTT
CDR3: CASSQDGPDTQYF

V: TRBV27
J: TRBJ1-4
size: -
D: TRBD1
DNA: TGTGCCAGCAGTTTTCGGACAGGGGATGAAAAACTGTTTTTT
CDR3: CASSFRTGDEKLFF

V: TRBV2
J: TRBJ1-1
size: -
D: TRBD1
DNA: TGTGCCAGCAGGGAAGGGACAGGCGTCACTGAAGCTTTCTTT
CDR3: CASREGTGVTEAFF

V: TRBV13
J: TRBJ1-1
size: -
D: TRBD1
DNA: TGTGCCAGCAGCCGGGACAGGGGAGCGAACACTGAAGCTTTCTTT
CDR3: CASSRDRGANTEAFF

V: TRBV19
J: TRBJ1-1
size: -
D: -
DNA: TGTGCCAGTAGCCCTGGACAGCTGAACACTGAAGCTTTCTTT
CDR3: CASSPGQLNTEAFF

V: TRBV6-5
J: TRBJ1-1
size: -
D: TRBD1
DNA: TGTGCCAGCAGGGGGGGACAGATTAACACTGAAGCTTTCTTT
CDR3: CASRGGQINTEAFF

V: TRBV5-8
J: TRBJ2-2
size: once
D: TRBD2
DNA: TGTGCCAGCAGCTTTCTAGGTTGGGCGGGGGGCACCGGGGAGCTGTTTTTT
CDR3: CASSFLGWAGGTGELFF

V: TRBV27
J: TRBJ2-2
size: -
D: -
DNA: TGTGCCAGCAGGTCCGTACAGGTGAACACCGGGGAGCTGTTTTTT
CDR3: CASRSVQVNTGELFF

V: TRBV15
J: TRBJ2-5
size: -
D: TRBD1
DNA: TGTGCCACCAGCCGTGACAGGGCGGTTGATACCCAGTACTTC
CDR3: CATSRDRAVDTQYF

V: TRBV19
J: TRBJ1-1
size: -
D: -
DNA: TGTGCCAGTAGTACTGCCGGGGGGCTGTGGACTGAAGCTTTCTTT
CDR3: CASSTAGGLWTEAFF

V: TRBV19
J: TRBJ1-6
size: -
D: TRBD1
DNA: TGTGCCAGTAGTATCGGACAGGGGAGATTCTATAATTCACCCCTCCACTTT
CDR3: CASSIGQGRFYNSPLHF

V: TRBV7-2
J: TRBJ2-3
size: -
D: -
DNA: TGTGCCAGCAGCTTAGCGTGGCCCAGGACAGATACGCAGTATTTT
CDR3: CASSLAWPRTDTQYF

V: TRBV19
J: TRBJ2-2
size: -
D: TRBD1
DNA: TGTGCCAGTAGTACCGTGGGACAGACCACCGGGGAGCTGTTTTTT
CDR3: CASSTVGQTTGELFF

V: TRBV7-9
J: TRBJ1-1
size: -
D: -
DNA: TGTGCCAGCAGCTTAGTTGGGCAAGCTTTCTTT
CDR3: CASSLVGQAFF

V: TRBV19
J: TRBJ1-3
size: -
D: -
DNA: TGTGCCAGTAGCCTCTTGGGAAACACCATATATTTT
CDR3: CASSLLGNTIYF

V: TRBV2
J: TRBJ2-4
size: -
D: -
DNA: TGTGCCAGCAGTGAAGTTGGGGTTGGAGGAAACATTCAGTACTTC
CDR3: CASSEVGVGGNIQYF

V: TRBV21-1
J: TRBJ1-2
size: -
D: -
DNA: TGTGCCAGCAGCATTCGGACAGAACACCCCCTCTTC
CDR3: CASSIRTEHPLF

V: TRBV6-1
J: TRBJ1-5
size: -
D: -
DNA: TGTGCCAGCAGTGAAGTCCCCCTTATACAGCCCCAGCATTTT
CDR3: CASSEVPLIQPQHF

V: TRBV10-3
J: TRBJ2-6
size: -
D: -
DNA: TGTGCCATCAGTGAGGCACTACCCGGGGCCAACGTCCTGACTTTC
CDR3: CAISEALPGANVLTF

V: TRBV18
J: TRBJ1-5
size: -
D: TRBD1
DNA: TGTGCCAGCTCACCAGACAGGGGGCCGGGGCCCCAGCATTTT
CDR3: CASSPDRGPGPQHF

V: TRBV27
J: TRBJ1-4
size: -
D: -
DNA: TGTGCCAGCAGTTTTCGGGGTGGTGAAAAACTGTTTTTT
CDR3: CASSFRGGEKLFF

V: TRBV6-5
J: TRBJ2-7
size: -
D: TRBD1
DNA: TGTGCCAGCAGTTACTCGGGACAGGGTCCCTACGAGCAGTACTTC
CDR3: CASSYSGQGPYEQYF

V: TRBV5-1
J: TRBJ2-1
size: -
D: -
DNA: TGCGCCAGCAGCTTGCAAGGGCGGGGTGTTGAGCAGTTCTTC
CDR3: CASSLQGRGVEQFF

V: TRBV5-4
J: TRBJ1-2
size: -
D: -
DNA: TGTGCCAGCAGCTTGGGACAGTCAGCTAACTATGGCTACACCTTC
CDR3: CASSLGQSANYGYTF

V: TRBV13
J: TRBJ1-5
size: -
D: -
DNA: TGTGCCAGCAGTTCTGACAGGAACAATCAGCCCCAGCATTTT
CDR3: CASSSDRNNQPQHF

V: TRBV5-1
J: TRBJ2-6
size: -
D: -
DNA: TGCGCCAGCAGCTTGACTGGCTGGGGAGCATCTGGGGCCAACGTCCTGACTTTC
CDR3: CASSLTGWGASGANVLTF

V: TRBV5-4
J: TRBJ2-2
size: -
D: TRBD1
DNA: TGTGCCAGCAGCTTGGGACAGGGATATGCCGGGGAGCTGTTTTTT
CDR3: CASSLGQGYAGELFF

V: TRBV21-1
J: TRBJ1-4
size: -
D: -
DNA: TGTGCCAGCGGCACGGACAGGGATGAAAAACTGTTTTTT
CDR3: CASGTDRDEKLFF

V: TRBV5-5
J: TRBJ1-2
size: -
D: TRBD1
DNA: TGTGCCAGCAGCCCGGGACAGGGAGGCTATGGCTACACCTTC
CDR3: CASSPGQGGYGYTF

V: TRBV6-1
J: TRBJ2-7
size: -
D: TRBD1
DNA: TGTGCCAGCAGTGAACCCCAGGACAGGGGCGAGCAGTACTTC
CDR3: CASSEPQDRGEQYF

V: TRBV10-3
J: TRBJ1-1
size: -
D: TRBD1
DNA: TGTGCCATCAGTGAGGGGGGACAGGGGGCGAAGACTGAAGCTTTCTTT
CDR3: CAISEGGQGAKTEAFF

V: TRBV14
J: TRBJ1-2
size: -
D: -
DNA: TGTGCCAGCAGCCAGCGGGGGGCTGTAGGCTATGGCTACACCTTC
CDR3: CASSQRGAVGYGYTF

V: TRBV7-9
J: TRBJ1-4
size: -
D: -
DNA: TGTTCCAGCAGCCCCCCCTTGGGAGGTGGTGAAAAACTGTTTTTT
CDR3: CSSSPPLGGGEKLFF

V: TRBV7-8
J: TRBJ1-4
size: once
D: -
DNA: TGTGCCAGCACCCTTGGAGGGCGGACCTGGGTTAATGAAAAACTGTTTTTT
CDR3: CASTLGGRTWVNEKLFF

V: TRBV6-5
J: TRBJ1-6
size: few
D: -
DNA: TGTGCCAGCAGTTACTCGAGGGTTCGTGGTTCACCCCTCCACTTT
CDR3: CASSYSRVRGSPLHF

V: TRBV4-2
J: TRBJ2-7
size: -
D: -
DNA: TGTGCCAGCAGCCAAGACCTCCCGTCGGGGACTGGGGCCTACGAGCAGTACTTC
CDR3: CASSQDLPSGTGAYEQYF

V: TRBV4-2
J: TRBJ1-4
size: -
D: -
DNA: TGTGCCAGCAGCCAAGTCAGCGACGGACGGGGGGAAAAACTGTTTTTT
CDR3: CASSQVSDGRGEKLFF

V: TRBV29-1
J: TRBJ1-4
size: once
D: -
DNA: TGCAGCGTCCAGGCGGGGTTCGGTGAAAAACTGTTTTTT
CDR3: CSVQAGFGEKLFF

V: TRBV7-9
J: TRBJ2-5
size: -
D: TRBD2
DNA: TGTGCCAGCAGCTCCCGACTAGCGGGGGGGAAAGAGACCCAGTACTTC
CDR3: CASSSRLAGGKETQYF

V: TRBV11-2
J: TRBJ1-5
size: -
D: -
DNA: TGTGCCAGCAGCTTAGAGGGGGCGGGTCAGCCCCAGCATTTT
CDR3: CASSLEGAGQPQHF

V: TRBV7-3
J: TRBJ2-2
size: -
D: -
DNA: TGTGCCAGCACCACTTCACGGGATGCGAACACCGGGGAGCTGTTTTTT
CDR3: CASTTSRDANTGELFF